This T cell receptor beta chain came from a study of T cell repertoires in ileal Crohn's disease. Germline values: CDR1 SGHVT, CDR2 SQSDAQ. The CDR3 is 15 amino acids. The V and J ends lost 4 bases and 9 bases, in that order; junction bases with no gene match: 8. The protocol was immunoSEQ multiplex PCR, while the TCRdb copy is restricted to in-frame clones and leaves out a portion. The sample consists of 11,000 to 15,000 clones, around four fifths of them appearing once. The study, taken as a whole, reports: Clonal expansions were more frequent in active smokers than non-smokers at surgery. All patients with clonality above 26.8% had endoscopic recurrence. Sorted CD8 T cells held more high-frequency clones than CD4.

Notes on this clone: Its antigen is unidentified.

The V call is TRBV7-4, the J call TRBJ2-1; 11 nucleotides align to TRBD1. The TCR sequence derives from an adult with Crohn's disease. Sequencing used ileal tissue. CDR3 loop: CASSSPGQGASEQFF. In DNA form, the CDR3 reads TGTGCCAGCAGCTCGCCCGGACAGGGGGCGAGTGAGCAGTTCTTC.